Sequencing of this TCR beta chain was carried out in a study of cytomegalovirus exposure and HLA in healthy donors. Study outcomes and limitations: On later analysis, the bulk of CMV-associated TCR beta chains appeared to be HLA-restricted.

With 60 Vbeta and 13 Jbeta primers, the PCR was carried out. The method was immunoSEQ multiplex PCR; TCRdb's version includes in-frame clones alone and lacks a portion of them. The repertoire includes 90,000 to 110,000 clones, around 75% of them detected once, and around 1.2% sits in the top ten. Germline-derived CDR1 and CDR2 are PRHDT and FYEKMQ (reference sequence). CDR3 length: 14 amino acids. The V end was cut by 5 bases, the J end by 3 bases, with 13 bases between. This clone was counted a few times. The antigen is unknown. Sequencing used PBMCs. The chain combines TRBV13 with TRBJ2-5, with a weak D call TRBD2 (5 bases). This receptor was identified in a middle-aged man in good health and CMV-seronegative. CDR3 region: CASSPRSREETQYF. CDR3 bases: TGTGCCAGCAGCCCGCGGTCGAGGGAAGAGACCCAGTACTTC.